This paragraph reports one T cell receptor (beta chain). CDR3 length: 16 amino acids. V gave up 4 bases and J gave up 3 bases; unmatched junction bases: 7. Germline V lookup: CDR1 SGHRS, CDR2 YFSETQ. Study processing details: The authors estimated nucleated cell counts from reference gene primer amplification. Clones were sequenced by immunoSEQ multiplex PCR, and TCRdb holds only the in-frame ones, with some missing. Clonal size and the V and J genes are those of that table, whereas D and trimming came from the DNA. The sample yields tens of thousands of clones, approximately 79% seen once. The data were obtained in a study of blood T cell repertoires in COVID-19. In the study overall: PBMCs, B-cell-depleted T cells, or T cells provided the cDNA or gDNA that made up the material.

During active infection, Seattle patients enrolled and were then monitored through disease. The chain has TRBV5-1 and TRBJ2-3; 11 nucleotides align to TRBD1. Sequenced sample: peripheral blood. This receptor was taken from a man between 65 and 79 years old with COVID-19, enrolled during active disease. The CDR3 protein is CASSPQGQGVTDTQYF. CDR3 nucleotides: TGCGCCAGCAGCCCCCAGGGACAGGGGGTAACAGATACGCAGTATTTT.